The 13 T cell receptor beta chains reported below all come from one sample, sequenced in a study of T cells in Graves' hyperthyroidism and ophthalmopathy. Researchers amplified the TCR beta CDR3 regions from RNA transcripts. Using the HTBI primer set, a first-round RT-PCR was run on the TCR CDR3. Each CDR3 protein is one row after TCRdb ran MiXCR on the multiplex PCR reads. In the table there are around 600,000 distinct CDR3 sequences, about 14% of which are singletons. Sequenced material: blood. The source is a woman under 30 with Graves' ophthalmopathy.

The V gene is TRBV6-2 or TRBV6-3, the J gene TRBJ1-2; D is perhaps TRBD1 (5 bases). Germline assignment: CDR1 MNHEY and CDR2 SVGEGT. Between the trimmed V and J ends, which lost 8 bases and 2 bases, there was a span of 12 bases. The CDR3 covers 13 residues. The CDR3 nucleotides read TGTGCCAGCGCTGGGGGGGGGAACTATGGCTACACCTTC. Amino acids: CASAGGGNYGYTF.

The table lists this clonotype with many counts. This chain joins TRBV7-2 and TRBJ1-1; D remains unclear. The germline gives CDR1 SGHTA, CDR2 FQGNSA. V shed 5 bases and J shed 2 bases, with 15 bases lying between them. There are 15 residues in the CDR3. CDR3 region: CASSEIRELNTEAFF. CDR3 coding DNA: TGTGCCAGCAGCGAAATCCGCGAACTAAACACTGAAGCTTTCTTT.

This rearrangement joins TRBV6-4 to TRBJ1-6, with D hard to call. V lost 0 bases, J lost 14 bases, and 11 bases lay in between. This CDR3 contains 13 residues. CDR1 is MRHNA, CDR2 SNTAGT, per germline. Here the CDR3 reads CASSDSYRHSLHF. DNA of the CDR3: TGTGCCAGCAGTGACTCATACCGCCATTCCCTCCACTTT.

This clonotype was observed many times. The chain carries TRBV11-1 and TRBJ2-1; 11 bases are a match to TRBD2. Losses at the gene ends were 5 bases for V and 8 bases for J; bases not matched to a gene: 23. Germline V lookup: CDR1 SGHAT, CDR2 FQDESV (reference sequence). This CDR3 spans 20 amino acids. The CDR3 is CASSLKGGLAVGPHGDEQFF. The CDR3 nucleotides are TGTGCCAGCAGCCTAAAAGGGGGACTAGCGGTCGGACCGCATGGGGATGAGCAGTTCTTC.

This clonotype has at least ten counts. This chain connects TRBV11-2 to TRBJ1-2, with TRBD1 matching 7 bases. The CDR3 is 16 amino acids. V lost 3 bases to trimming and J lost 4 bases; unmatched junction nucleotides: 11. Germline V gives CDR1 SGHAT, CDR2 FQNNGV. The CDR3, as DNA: TGTGCCAGCAGCTTCCAGCCCGGGACAGCCTCCTATGGCTACACCTTC. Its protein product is CASSFQPGTASYGYTF.

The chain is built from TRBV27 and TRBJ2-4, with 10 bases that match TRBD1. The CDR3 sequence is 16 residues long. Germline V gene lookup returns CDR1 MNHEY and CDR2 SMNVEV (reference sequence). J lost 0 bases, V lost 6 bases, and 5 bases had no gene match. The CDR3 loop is CASRAGTGVAKNIQYF. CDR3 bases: TGTGCCAGCAGAGCCGGGACAGGGGTAGCCAAAAACATTCAGTACTTC.

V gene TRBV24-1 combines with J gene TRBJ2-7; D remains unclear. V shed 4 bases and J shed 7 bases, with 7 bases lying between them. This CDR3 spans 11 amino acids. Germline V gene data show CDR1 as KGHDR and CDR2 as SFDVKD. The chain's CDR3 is CATSDNREQYF. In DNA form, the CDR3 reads TGTGCCACCAGTGACAACAGAGAGCAGTACTTC.

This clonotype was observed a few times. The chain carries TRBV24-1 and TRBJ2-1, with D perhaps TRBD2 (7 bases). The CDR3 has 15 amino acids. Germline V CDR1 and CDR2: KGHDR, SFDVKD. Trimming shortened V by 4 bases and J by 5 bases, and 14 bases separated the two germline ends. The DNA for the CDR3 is TGTGCCACCAGTGACCAACAGGGACTACACAATGAGCAGTTCTTC. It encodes CATSDQQGLHNEQFF.

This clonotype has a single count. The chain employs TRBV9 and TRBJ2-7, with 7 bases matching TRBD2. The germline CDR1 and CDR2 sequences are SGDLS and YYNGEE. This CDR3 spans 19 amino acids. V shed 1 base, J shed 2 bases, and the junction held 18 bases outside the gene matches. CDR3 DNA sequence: TGTGCCAGCAGCGTACGGCTAGCGGACTGGGAGCGTCGGGCCTACGAGCAGTACTTC. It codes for CASSVRLADWERRAYEQYF.

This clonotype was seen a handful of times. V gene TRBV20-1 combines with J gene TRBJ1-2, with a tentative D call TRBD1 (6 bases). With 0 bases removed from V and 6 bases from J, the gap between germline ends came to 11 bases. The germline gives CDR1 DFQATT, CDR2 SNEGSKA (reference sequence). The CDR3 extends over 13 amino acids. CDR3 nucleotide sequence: TGCAGTGCTAGAGATAATGGGGGCCATGGCTACACCTTC. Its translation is CSARDNGGHGYTF.

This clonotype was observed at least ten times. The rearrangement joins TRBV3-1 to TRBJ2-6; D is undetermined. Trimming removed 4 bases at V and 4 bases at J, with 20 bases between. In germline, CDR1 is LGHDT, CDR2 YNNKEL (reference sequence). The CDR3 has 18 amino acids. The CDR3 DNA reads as TGTGCCAGCAGCCCTACCTCCGGGCAAGGAGCGGGGGCCAACGTCCTGACTTTC. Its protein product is CASSPTSGQGAGANVLTF.

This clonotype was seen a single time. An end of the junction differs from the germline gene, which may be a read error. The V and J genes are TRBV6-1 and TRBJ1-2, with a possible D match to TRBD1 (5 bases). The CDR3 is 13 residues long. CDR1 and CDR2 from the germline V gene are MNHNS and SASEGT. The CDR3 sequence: CAGSVADRDGCTF. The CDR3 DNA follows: TGTGCCGGCAGTGTCGCGGATCGGGACGGCTGCACCTTC.

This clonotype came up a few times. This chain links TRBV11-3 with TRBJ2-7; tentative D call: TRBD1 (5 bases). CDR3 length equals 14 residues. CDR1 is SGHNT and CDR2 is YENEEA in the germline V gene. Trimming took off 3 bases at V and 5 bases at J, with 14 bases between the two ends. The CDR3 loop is CASSFVGRVDEQYF. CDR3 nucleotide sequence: TGTGCCAGCAGCTTCGTCGGCAGGGTGGACGAGCAGTACTTC.